This T cell receptor (beta chain) stems from a study of cytomegalovirus exposure and HLA in healthy donors. Note on this clone: Its target is unknown.

It was with 60 Vbeta and 13 Jbeta primers that the PCR ran. TCRdb's table, derived via immunoSEQ multiplex PCR, lists solely in-frame clones and lacks some. Found here are approximately 210,000 clones, around 74% of them singletons; the top ten hold approximately 1.4%. The germline CDR1 and CDR2 sequences are KGHSH and LQKENI. This CDR3 region has 17 residues. With 0 bases clipped from V and 0 bases from J, the junction kept 4 bases outside the gene matches. Study-wide points: Listed as cytomegalovirus-associated were 150 or so TCR beta chains. As a later analysis showed, several of the most significant clusters appeared to be linked to common viral pathogens.

This sequence originates from a girl aged 10 to 17 in good health and CMV-seropositive. The sequencing input was PBMCs. The chain has TRBV18 and TRBJ1-5; TRBD1 agrees at 8 bases. The CDR3 coding sequence is TGTGCCAGCTCACCACCGGGGACAGGCTATAGCAATCAGCCCCAGCATTTT. The encoded protein is CASSPPGTGYSNQPQHF. The full variable domain, its missing parts supplied by reference TRBV18 and TRBJ1-5, is NAGVMQNPRHLVRRRGQEARLRCSPMKGHSHVYWYRQLPEEGLKFMVYLQKENIIDESGMPKERFSAEFPKEGPSILRIQQVVRGDSAAYFCASSPPGTGYSNQPQHFGDGTRLSIL.